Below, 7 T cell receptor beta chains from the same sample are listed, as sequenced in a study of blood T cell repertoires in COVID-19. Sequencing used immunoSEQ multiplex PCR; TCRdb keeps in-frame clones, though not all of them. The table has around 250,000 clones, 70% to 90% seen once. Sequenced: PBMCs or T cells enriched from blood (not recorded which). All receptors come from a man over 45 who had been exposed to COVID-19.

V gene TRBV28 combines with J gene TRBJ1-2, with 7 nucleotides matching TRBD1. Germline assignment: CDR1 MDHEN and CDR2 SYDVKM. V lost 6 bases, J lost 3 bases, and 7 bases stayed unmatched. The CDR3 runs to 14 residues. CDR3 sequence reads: CASRPTGVDYGYTF. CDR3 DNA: TGTGCCAGCAGGCCTACAGGGGTCGACTATGGCTACACCTTC.

The CDR3 DNA reads TGTGCCGTCGAGGGGGCCCCAGATACGCAGTATTTT. Its protein is CAVEGAPDTQYF. This chain links TRBV19 with TRBJ2-3; 7 bases map to TRBD1. Germline CDR1 reads LNHDA; CDR2 reads SQIVND (reference sequence). V gave up 11 bases and J gave up 4 bases; unmatched junction bases: 6. The CDR3 runs 12 residues.

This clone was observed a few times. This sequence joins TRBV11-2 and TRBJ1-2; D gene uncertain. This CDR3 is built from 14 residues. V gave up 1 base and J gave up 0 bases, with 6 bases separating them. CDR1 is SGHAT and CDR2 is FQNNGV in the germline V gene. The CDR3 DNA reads TGTGCCAGCAGCTTAGTATTGTCTAACTATGGCTACACCTTC. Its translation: CASSLVLSNYGYTF.

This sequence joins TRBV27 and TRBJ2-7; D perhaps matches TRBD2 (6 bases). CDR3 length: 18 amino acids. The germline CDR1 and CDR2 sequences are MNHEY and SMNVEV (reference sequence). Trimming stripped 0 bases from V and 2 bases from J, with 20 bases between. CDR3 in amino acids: CASSLSVRFCGTPYEQYV. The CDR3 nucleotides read TGTGCCAGCAGTTTATCAGTTCGGTTCTGCGGGACTCCCTACGAGCAGTACGTC.

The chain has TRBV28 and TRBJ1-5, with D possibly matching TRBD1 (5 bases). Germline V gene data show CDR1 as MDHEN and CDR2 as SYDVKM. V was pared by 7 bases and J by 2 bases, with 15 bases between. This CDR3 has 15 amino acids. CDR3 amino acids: CASTPAGEGNQPQHF. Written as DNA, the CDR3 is TGTGCCAGCACCCCGGCGGGGGAGGGCAATCAGCCCCAGCATTTT.

The CDR3 sequence is CASSLWLAGDNEQFF. The CDR3, as DNA: TGTGCCAGCAGCTTATGGCTAGCGGGAGATAATGAGCAGTTCTTC. The chain links TRBV11-2 to TRBJ2-1, with 10 bases matching TRBD2. The CDR3 has 15 residues. The J segment lost 7 bases and the V segment lost 2 bases, leaving 5 bases of the junction unmatched. Germline V gene data show CDR1 as SGHAT and CDR2 as FQNNGV.

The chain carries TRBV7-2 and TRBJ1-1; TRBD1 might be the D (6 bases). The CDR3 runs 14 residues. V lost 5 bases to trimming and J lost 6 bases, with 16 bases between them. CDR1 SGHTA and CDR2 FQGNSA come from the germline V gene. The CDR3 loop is CASSGTRGRPEAFF. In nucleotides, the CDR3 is TGTGCCAGCAGCGGAACCAGGGGTAGACCTGAAGCTTTCTTT.